One T cell receptor beta chain is described in this entry. CDR1 is SGHAT and CDR2 is FQNNGV in the germline V gene. The CDR3 is 15 residues long. The junction had 6 bases not matched to a gene; V was cut back by 3 bases and J by 5 bases. The source of the sample is a study of blood T cell repertoires in COVID-19. Study as a whole: PBMCs, B-cell-depleted T cells, or T cells provided the cDNA or gDNA that made up the material.

Assay used: immunoSEQ multiplex PCR; TCRdb lists only in-frame clones, some missing. Here the sample spans about 71,000 clones, roughly 85% being singletons. The V and J genes are TRBV11-2 and TRBJ2-5; 10 bases agree with TRBD2. The clonotype was recovered from a man aged 30 to 45 with acute or convalescent COVID-19. The sequencing sample was made of peripheral blood. The CDR3 loop is CASSLASGRVETQYF. The CDR3 DNA reads TGTGCCAGCAGCTTGGCTAGCGGGAGAGTGGAGACCCAGTACTTC.